One and the same sample provided the 24 T cell receptor beta chains below, sequenced in a study of T cell repertoires in cytomegalovirus infection. One entry per CDR3 protein, called by TCRdb with MiXCR from the reads. The data contain fewer than 1,000,000 distinct CDR3 sequences, 30% to 40% of them seen just once; the ten biggest clones take up roughly 12%. For these TCRs, the target antigens are not known. The sequences come from cultured CD8+ T cells from PBMCs, collected from culture after CMV antigen stimulation. These receptors originate from a human donor in good health (CMV status not recorded). Some clones in this sample may be carry-over from other donors' samples.

The chain uses TRBV9 and TRBJ1-1; a weak D match, TRBD1 (5 bases). The CDR3 sequence is 17 residues long. The germline V gene has CDR1 SGDLS and CDR2 YYNGEE. V lost 1 base to trimming and J lost 0 bases, with 16 bases between them. CDR3 sequence (DNA): TGTGCCAGCAGCGTAAGGGACGGGGTGAAAATGAACACTGAAGCTTTCTTT. Its translation is CASSVRDGVKMNTEAFF.

Details on this clonotype: This could be a read error, since a much larger clone is one nucleotide away. The chain joins TRBV19 to TRBJ2-1, with 7 bases identical to TRBD1. The CDR3 consists of 13 residues. V trimming: 6 bases; J trimming: 5 bases; junction bases outside the gene matches: 4. CDR1 is LNHDA and CDR2 is SQIVND in the germline V gene (reference sequence). The CDR3 loop is CASRARGNNEQFF. The CDR3 nucleotides are TGTGCCAGTAGGGCCAGGGGGAACAATGAGCAGTTCTTC. Combining the CDR3 with reference TRBV19 and TRBJ2-1 gives the whole variable domain DGGITQSPKYLFRKEGQNVTLSCEQNLNHDAMYWYRQDPGQGLRLIYYSQIVNDFQKGDIAEGYSVSREKKESFPLTVTSAQKNPTAFYLCASRARGNNEQFFGPGTRLTVL.

The V gene is TRBV20-1, the J gene TRBJ2-1; 8 bases match TRBD2. V was clipped by 6 bases and J by 7 bases; unmatched bases: 14. The CDR3 contains 15 residues. The germline V gene encodes CDR1 DFQATT and CDR2 SNEGSKA (reference sequence). The CDR3 reads CSAQGLGLVLNEQFF. The CDR3 DNA is TGCAGTGCCCAAGGCCTGGGACTAGTTTTGAATGAGCAGTTCTTC.

The gene calls are TRBV6-2 or TRBV6-3 and TRBJ2-1; 8 bases agree with TRBD2. There are 14 residues in the CDR3. V trimming: 5 bases; J trimming: 8 bases; junction bases outside the gene matches: 8. Germline V gene data show CDR1 as MNHEY and CDR2 as SVGEGT. CDR3 DNA: TGTGCCAGCAGTCCCTCGGGGGGGCATGATGAGCAGTTCTTC. Residues: CASSPSGGHDEQFF.

This clonotype showed up just a few times. The chain recombines TRBV19 with TRBJ1-6; D may be TRBD1 (5 bases). The CDR3 sequence is 15 residues long. V lost 5 bases and J lost 4, with 12 bases in between. The V gene's germline CDR1 is LNHDA and CDR2 SQIVND (reference sequence). The CDR3 spells CASSDGTAYNSPLHF. The DNA of the CDR3 is TGTGCCAGTAGTGATGGGACGGCGTATAATTCACCCCTCCACTTT.

A few counts support this clonotype. The chain carries TRBV4-1 and TRBJ2-1, with 11 nucleotides matching TRBD1. The CDR3 loop spans 15 amino acids. The junction had 2 bases not matched to a gene; V was cut back by 1 base and J by 6 bases. Germline V gene lookup returns CDR1 MGHRA and CDR2 YSYEKL. CDR3 sequence: CASSQAGTGGNEQFF. The CDR3 DNA follows: TGCGCCAGCAGCCAAGCCGGGACAGGGGGCAATGAGCAGTTCTTC.

This clonotype was detected only a few times. This chain uses TRBV27 with TRBJ1-5; no reliable D call. CDR1 MNHEY and CDR2 SMNVEV come from the germline V gene (reference sequence). V was clipped by 6 bases and J by 0 bases, with 12 bases between them. CDR3 length: 15 amino acids. For the CDR3, the DNA is TGTGCCAGCAGCTTAGACGGATTTAGCAATCAGCCCCAGCATTTT. Residues: CASSLDGFSNQPQHF.

This clonotype has a count of ten or more. This chain uses TRBV7-6 with TRBJ2-5; D might be TRBD1 (6 bases). The CDR3 has 14 residues. Germline V gives CDR1 SGHVS, CDR2 FNYEAQ. V was trimmed by 5 bases and J by 5 bases, leaving 15 bases between them. The CDR3 DNA reads as TGTGCCAGCAGCGTTACAGGGTCCGGGGAGACCCAGTACTTC. Translating gives CASSVTGSGETQYF.

The chain recombines TRBV7-9 with TRBJ2-3; the D is unclear. V was shortened by 5 bases and J by 1 base, with 10 bases between the two germline ends. CDR1 and CDR2 from the germline V gene are SEHNR and FQNEAQ (reference sequence). This CDR3 has 14 residues. As DNA, the CDR3 is TGTGCCAGCAGCCCGCAGGTGGGCACAGATACGCAGTATTTT. Its protein is CASSPQVGTDTQYF.

The gene calls are TRBV7-2 and TRBJ1-1; D is undetermined. The length of the CDR3 is 13 residues. Germline-derived CDR1 and CDR2 are SGHTA and FQGNSA. V was clipped by 3 bases and J by 5 bases, with 10 bases between them. CDR3 protein: CASSFVERTEAFF. The CDR3 region has the DNA TGTGCCAGCAGCTTTGTTGAGAGGACTGAAGCTTTCTTT.

This clonotype has just one count. One junction end does not reproduce the germline sequence, and a read error may be involved. The chain uses TRBV19 and TRBJ1-5; TRBD1 aligns across 7 bases. The CDR3 contains 15 residues. The germline gives CDR1 LNHDA, CDR2 SQIVND (reference sequence). In DNA form, the CDR3 reads TGTGCCAGTAGTTACAGGGGATATAGCAATCAGCCCCAGGATTTT. Protein product: CASSYRGYSNQPQDF. The variable domain in full, completed from reference TRBV19 and TRBJ1-5, reads DGGITQSPKYLFRKEGQNVTLSCEQNLNHDAMYWYRQDPGQGLRLIYYSQIVNDFQKGDIAEGYSVSREKKESFPLTVTSAQKNPTAFYLCASSYRGYSNQPQDFGDGTRLSIL.

This clonotype occurred a few times. J is TRBJ2-3 and V is TRBV7-2; no definite D call. Germline V gives CDR1 SGHTA, CDR2 FQGNSA. The CDR3 spans 14 residues. Trimming pared 8 bases from V and 2 bases from J, leaving 14 bases between. The CDR3 sequence: CASPPDRLTDTQYF. The CDR3 DNA follows: TGTGCCAGCCCCCCCGACCGGCTCACAGATACGCAGTATTTT.

Concerning this clonotype: A read error may account for a junction end that differs from germline. This chain connects TRBV13 to TRBJ1-1, with D perhaps matching TRBD1 (5 bases). The CDR3 runs to 16 residues. Germline assignment: CDR1 PRHDT and CDR2 FYEKMQ (reference sequence). The CDR3 coding sequence is TGTGTCAGCAGCTTAGGCCTGGGGGATCTGAACACTGAAGCTTTCTTT. This gives the protein CVSSLGLGDLNTEAFF.

V gene TRBV2 combines with J gene TRBJ2-1; D is unclear. The CDR3 length is 12 residues. The ends were cut back, 8 bases at V and 2 bases at J, with 7 bases in the middle. Germline loops: CDR1 SNHLY, CDR2 FYNNEI. The CDR3 DNA is TGTGCCAGCGAAGAACCCTACAATGAGCAGTTCTTC. This codes for CASEEPYNEQFF.

This sequence joins TRBV27 and TRBJ2-1; TRBD1 might be the D (6 bases). CDR3 length: 14 residues. Germline CDR1 MNHEY, CDR2 SMNVEV (reference sequence). The V end lost 5 bases, the J end lost 3 bases, and 11 bases lay between the germline ends. CDR3 sequence (DNA): TGTGCCAGCAGTAACAGGGCCATCTACAATGAGCAGTTCTTC. It yields the protein CASSNRAIYNEQFF.

The gene calls are TRBV3-1 and TRBJ1-4; 11 bases are a match to TRBD1. Looked up from germline, CDR1 is LGHDT and CDR2 is YNNKEL (reference sequence). Trimming cost V 5 bases and J 5 bases; bases outside gene matches: 7. The CDR3 spans 16 residues. CDR3 in DNA: TGTGCCAGCAGCATCCACCGGACAGGGGGCAATGAAAAACTGTTTTTT. Encoded protein: CASSIHRTGGNEKLFF.

The chain carries TRBV28 and TRBJ2-5; D unclear. CDR3 length: 15 amino acids. Trimming pared 5 bases from V and 2 bases from J, leaving 15 bases between. Germline V lookup: CDR1 MDHEN, CDR2 SYDVKM. CDR3 DNA sequence: TGTGCCAGCAGTCTCTTACGACGGATTCAAGAGACCCAGTACTTC. Translation: CASSLLRRIQETQYF.

About this clonotype: Its ends do not fully match the called genes, so a read error is possible. The chain carries TRBV7-3 and TRBJ1-4, with a weak D call TRBD1 (6 bases). CDR3 length: 12 amino acids. CDR1 SGHTA and CDR2 FQGTGA come from the germline V gene. CDR3 in amino acids: CTSSLGGEKLFF. For the CDR3, the DNA is TGTACCAGCAGCTTAGGGGGTGAAAAACTGTTTTTT.

This clonotype was picked up a small number of times. The rearrangement links TRBV20-1 to TRBJ1-3; D is unresolved. Germline V gene sequence: CDR1 DFQATT, CDR2 SNEGSKA (reference sequence). This CDR3 has 14 residues. V lost 3 bases and J lost 0, with 9 bases in between. CDR3 region: CSASLAYSGNTIYF. In DNA form, the CDR3 reads TGCAGTGCTAGTCTCGCTTACTCTGGAAACACCATATATTTT.

This clonotype was seen more than once but under ten times. The rearrangement uses TRBV2 and TRBJ2-6; 7 nucleotides align to TRBD2. V lost 11 bases and J lost 1; bases outside the gene matches: 8. There are 15 residues in the CDR3. Germline V gene lookup returns CDR1 SNHLY and CDR2 FYNNEI. This CDR3 is CAWEGPTSGANVLTF. The DNA for the CDR3 is TGTGCCTGGGAGGGGCCCACATCTGGGGCCAACGTCCTGACTTTC. Full variable domain (missing parts from reference TRBV2 and TRBJ2-6): EPEVTQTPSHQVTQMGQEVILRCVPISNHLYFYWYRQILGQKVEFLVSFYNNEISEKSEIFDDQFSVERPDGSNFTLKIRSTKLEDSAMYFCAWEGPTSGANVLTFGAGSRLTVL.

The chain has TRBV29-1 and TRBJ2-7; D may be TRBD1 or TRBD2 (6 bases each). Trimming removed 4 bases from V and 0 bases from J, with 13 bases in between. The CDR3 has 14 residues. Germline V gene lookup returns CDR1 SQVTM and CDR2 ANQGSEA. This CDR3 is CSVGGGRRSYEQYF. CDR3 sequence (DNA): TGCAGCGTTGGTGGGGGGCGTCGCTCCTACGAGCAGTACTTC.

This clonotype was observed a handful of times. The genes are TRBV7-9 and TRBJ2-7; 9 bases line up with TRBD1. J gave up 2 bases and V 5 bases, and 4 bases lay outside the gene matches. Germline-derived CDR1 and CDR2 are SEHNR and FQNEAQ (reference sequence). This CDR3 region has 14 residues. CDR3 DNA sequence: TGTGCCAGCAGCCCGAGGACAGGGGCCTACGAGCAGTACTTC. Amino acid sequence: CASSPRTGAYEQYF.

This clonotype was detected a few times. The chain employs TRBV11-3 and TRBJ2-7; TRBD1 matches 9 bases. Germline V CDR1 and CDR2: SGHNT, YENEEA. The CDR3 covers 16 residues. The trim removed 5 bases at V and 2 bases at J, leaving 10 bases unmatched. CDR3 sequence: CASSGTGTGWPYEQYV. CDR3 DNA: TGTGCCAGCAGCGGAACCGGGACAGGGTGGCCCTACGAGCAGTACGTC.

This sequence joins TRBV9 and TRBJ2-1; D is uncertain. The CDR3 runs 15 residues. V lost 3 bases and J lost 2, with 12 bases in between. CDR1 and CDR2 (germline): SGDLS, YYNGEE. The CDR3 DNA is TGTGCCAGCAGCGATGCTCCTTTACCCTACAATGAGCAGTTCTTC. Translation: CASSDAPLPYNEQFF. Complete variable domain (other parts from reference TRBV9 and TRBJ2-1): DSGVTQTPKHLITATGQRVTLRCSPRSGDLSVYWYQQSLDQGLQFLIQYYNGEERAKGNILERFSAQQFPDLHSELNLSSLELGDSALYFCASSDAPLPYNEQFFGPGTRLTVL.